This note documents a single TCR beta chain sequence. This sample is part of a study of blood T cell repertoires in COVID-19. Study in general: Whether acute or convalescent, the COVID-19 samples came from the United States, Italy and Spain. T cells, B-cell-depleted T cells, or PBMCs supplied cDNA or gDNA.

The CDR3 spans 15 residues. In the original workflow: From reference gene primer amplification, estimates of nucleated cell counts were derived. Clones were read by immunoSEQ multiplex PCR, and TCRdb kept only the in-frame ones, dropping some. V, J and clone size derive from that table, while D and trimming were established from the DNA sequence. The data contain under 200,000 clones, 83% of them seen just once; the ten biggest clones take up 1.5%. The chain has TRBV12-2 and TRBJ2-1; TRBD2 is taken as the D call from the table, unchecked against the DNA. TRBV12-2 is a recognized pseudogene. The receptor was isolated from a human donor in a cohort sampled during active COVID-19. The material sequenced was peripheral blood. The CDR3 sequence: CASPFTRILYNEQFF. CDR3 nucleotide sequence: TGTGCAAGTCCGTTCACTAGGATCCTCTACAATGAGCAGTTCTTC.